Following are 18 T cell receptor beta chains from one sample sequenced in a study of shared clonotypes between healthy human individuals. Sequencing used immunoSEQ multiplex PCR; TCRdb keeps in-frame clones, though not all of them. The sample lists around 2.5 million clones, over 85% occurring once. The sequencing sample was made of naive CD4+ T cells from PBMCs. As for subset: CD45RA+ positively selected. These receptors all come from a man between 18 and 29 years old in good health. Some clones in this sample may be carry-over from other donors' samples.

This sequence joins TRBV10-2 and TRBJ2-3, with D maybe TRBD2 (6 bases). Germline lookup yields CDR1 WSHSY and CDR2 SAAADI. V dropped 2 bases and J dropped 2 bases, with 14 bases sitting between them. The CDR3 has 16 amino acids. CDR3 in amino acids: CASSEVWRRDTDTQYF. CDR3 in DNA: TGCGCCAGCAGTGAGGTCTGGAGGCGGGACACAGATACGCAGTATTTT.

This clone turned up a few times. The rearrangement links TRBV30 to TRBJ1-1; possible D gene TRBD1, 6 bases. Trimming pared 5 bases from V and 5 bases from J, leaving 24 bases between. The germline V gene encodes CDR1 GTSNPN and CDR2 SVGIG (reference sequence). The CDR3 runs 16 residues. In DNA, the CDR3 is TGTGCCTGGGGGGGACACCTACTACATCCGAGGACTGAAGCTTTCTTT. Amino acid sequence: CAWGGHLLHPRTEAFF.

The genes are TRBV2 and TRBJ1-4, with 8 bases lining up with TRBD1. Germline CDR1 is SNHLY and CDR2 is FYNNEI. V shed 10 bases and J 0 bases; nucleotides not matched to a gene: 10. The CDR3 has 16 residues. For the CDR3, the DNA is TGTGCCACCTGGACGAGGGGACAGGCAACTAATGAAAAACTGTTTTTT. Translated, it gives CATWTRGQATNEKLFF.

The genes are TRBV5-5 and TRBJ2-7, with D unclear. The germline V and J ends were trimmed by 2 bases and 3 bases, with 12 bases remaining between them. Germline V gene lookup returns CDR1 SGHKS and CDR2 YYEKEE (reference sequence). This CDR3 spans 14 amino acids. DNA for the CDR3: TGTGCCAGCAGCTTAGGACGGAGCCTCTACGAGCAGTACTTC. Its protein is CASSLGRSLYEQYF.

The V call is TRBV21-1, the J call TRBJ1-3; TRBD1 is taken as the D call from the table, unchecked against the DNA. TRBV21-1 represents a pseudogene. This CDR3 has 16 amino acids. CDR3 residues: CASSKETGDSGNTIYF. DNA of the CDR3: TGTGCCAGCAGCAAAGAAACAGGGGACTCTGGAAACACCATATATTTT.

Notes on this clone: The sample carries other DNA sequences with the same CDR3. This rearrangement joins TRBV2 to TRBJ2-7, with 7 nucleotides matching TRBD1. The CDR3 totals 13 residues. V dropped 6 bases and J dropped 2; count of bases not matched to a gene: 4. CDR1 and CDR2 (germline): SNHLY, FYNNEI. This CDR3 reads CASRGDSPYEQYF. CDR3 DNA: TGTGCCAGCAGGGGGGACAGCCCCTACGAGCAGTACTTC.

This chain connects TRBV6-9 to TRBJ1-3; D not certain. This CDR3 has 14 residues. The V and J ends lost 2 bases and 6 bases respectively, with 11 bases between them. Germline V gene data show CDR1 as MNHGY and CDR2 as SVAAGI. The CDR3 nucleotides read TGTGCCAGCAGTTATCCCCGACGGGAAAACACCATATATTTT. This codes for CASSYPRRENTIYF.

The chain joins TRBV30 to TRBJ2-5; D is perhaps TRBD2 (5 bases). The CDR3 runs 14 residues. Per germline, CDR1 GTSNPN and CDR2 SVGIG (reference sequence). The germline V and J ends were trimmed by 0 bases and 3 bases, with 11 bases remaining between them. The CDR3 nucleotides read TGTGCCTGGAGTGTACAAGCGGTTAAAGAGACCCAGTACTTC. This sequence encodes CAWSVQAVKETQYF.

This clone was found once. The rearrangement uses TRBV5-1 and TRBJ2-6, with D maybe TRBD1 (6 bases). Trimming cost V 2 bases and J 1 base, with 19 bases left between them. The germline gives CDR1 SGHRS, CDR2 YFSETQ. The CDR3 runs to 19 residues. The CDR3 region is CASSFGFRGSPSGANVLTF. CDR3 DNA sequence: TGCGCCAGCAGCTTCGGGTTTAGGGGGTCTCCTTCTGGGGCCAACGTCCTGACTTTC. Together with reference TRBV5-1 and TRBJ2-6, the CDR3 gives the full variable domain: KAGVTQTPRYLIKTRGQQVTLSCSPISGHRSVSWYQQTPGQGLQFLFEYFSETQRNKGNFPGRFSGRQFSNSRSEMNVSTLELGDSALYLCASSFGFRGSPSGANVLTFGAGSRLTVL.

In nucleotides, the CDR3 is TGTGCCAGCAGTCCCCGCGCGAAGGGCACCGGGGAGCTGTTTTTT. It yields the protein CASSPRAKGTGELFF. The V and J genes are TRBV28 and TRBJ2-2, with unresolved D. Germline V CDR1 and CDR2: MDHEN, SYDVKM. V was pared by 5 bases and J by 4 bases, with 14 bases between. The CDR3 totals 15 residues.

V gene TRBV4-2 combines with J gene TRBJ1-5; D uncertain. The CDR3 is 15 residues long. Germline V gene lookup returns CDR1 LGHNA and CDR2 YNFKEQ. V lost 1 base, J lost 0 bases, and 7 bases lay in between. The CDR3 nucleotides read TGTGCCAGCAGCCAAGTGGGCAGTAGCAATCAGCCCCAGCATTTT. This codes for CASSQVGSSNQPQHF.

V is TRBV28 and J is TRBJ2-7, with D perhaps matching TRBD2 (6 bases). Trimming took 4 bases from V and 0 from J, leaving 10 bases between them. The V gene's germline CDR1 is MDHEN and CDR2 SYDVKM. There are 14 residues in the CDR3. CDR3 sequence: CASSWSGSSYEQYF. The CDR3 region has the DNA TGTGCCAGCAGTTGGAGCGGGTCCTCCTACGAGCAGTACTTC. The whole variable domain, filled in from reference TRBV28 and TRBJ2-7, reads DVKVTQSSRYLVKRTGEKVFLECVQDMDHENMFWYRQDPGLGLRLIYFSYDVKMKEKGDIPEGYSVSREKKERFSLILESASTNQTSMYLCASSWSGSSYEQYFGPGTRLTVT.

J is TRBJ2-2 and V is TRBV15; perhaps TRBD2 as D (6 bases). The V end was cut by 2 bases, the J end by 1 base, with 11 bases between. The CDR3 length is 16 residues. The germline V gene has CDR1 LNHNV and CDR2 YYDKDF (reference sequence). The CDR3 DNA is TGTGCCACCAGCAGACAAACGGGAGAGAACACCGGGGAGCTGTTTTTT. It translates to CATSRQTGENTGELFF.

This clone was observed a single time. The rearrangement joins TRBV5-4 to TRBJ1-3, with D possibly TRBD1 on 6 matching bases. V lost 6 bases to trimming and J lost 0 bases, with 7 bases between them. Germline CDR1 reads SGHNT; CDR2 reads YYREEE (reference sequence). This CDR3 spans 13 amino acids. The CDR3 coding sequence is TGTGCCAGCAAGGGGGACTCTGGAAACACCATATATTTT. Its translation is CASKGDSGNTIYF.

The chain carries TRBV7-9 and TRBJ2-3; 11 bases fit TRBD2. Trimming removed 2 bases from V and 0 bases from J; junction bases left unmatched: 10. Per germline, CDR1 SEHNR and CDR2 FQNEAQ (reference sequence). The CDR3 totals 19 residues. The CDR3 loop is CASSLFQLAGGLSTDTQYF. CDR3 nucleotides: TGTGCCAGCAGCTTATTCCAGCTAGCGGGAGGCCTTAGCACAGATACGCAGTATTTT.

The chain recombines TRBV7-3 with TRBJ1-2, with 12 bases aligning to TRBD1. Per the germline V gene, CDR1 is SGHTA and CDR2 is FQGTGA. CDR3 length equals 16 residues. Trimming took 5 bases from V and 7 from J; bases not matched to a gene: 11. In DNA form, the CDR3 reads TGTGCCAGCAGCCCCGGGACAGGGGGCGCTCGGGTTGGCTACACCTTC. As protein: CASSPGTGGARVGYTF.

The rearrangement links TRBV7-2 to TRBJ1-2, with 12 bases identical to TRBD1. The CDR3 consists of 13 residues. The J segment lost 11 bases and the V segment lost 3 bases, leaving 4 bases of the junction unmatched. From germline, CDR1 is SGHTA and CDR2 FQGNSA. In nucleotides, the CDR3 is TGTGCCAGCAGCTTGGGGACAGGGGGCTGGTACACCTTC. Protein: CASSLGTGGWYTF.

The chain has TRBV2 and TRBJ2-1; the D call may be TRBD1 or TRBD2 (5 bases each). The CDR3 runs 13 residues. From germline, CDR1 is SNHLY and CDR2 FYNNEI. V shed 6 bases and J shed 2 bases, with 8 bases lying between them. The CDR3 DNA reads TGTGCCAGCAGGGGGACGGCCTACAATGAGCAGTTCTTC. Its translation: CASRGTAYNEQFF.